This T cell receptor (beta chain) came from a study of beta chain features in type 1 diabetes. Study-wide findings and caveats: There were fewer insertions and more deletions at the VDJ junctions of type 1 diabetes patients. In every one of the four CD4+ subsets, TCRB CDR3s were moderately but significantly shorter in Type 1 diabetes patients. Among patients, naive, central memory and Treg TCRB repertoires appeared more similar than among healthy donors.

Germline CDR1 SGHAT, CDR2 FQNNGV. The CDR3 contains 12 residues. The V gene lost 3 bases and the J gene lost 1 base, with 3 bases spanning the gap. Concerning this clone itself: Its matching antigen is unknown.

Isolated RNA was reverse transcribed in full, so expressed TCRB transcripts were sequenced. The data were produced by immunoSEQ multiplex PCR, yet TCRdb's version contains in-frame clones alone and is incomplete. Among about 340,000 clones, roughly 13% were seen once, and the ten largest hold about 0.016%. Stem cell-like memory, regulatory, central memory and naive CD4+ cells were sorted via CD45RO/CCR7/CD25/CD127/CD95/CD27. Each of the sorted populations had a purity greater than 95%. The TCR comes from a woman younger than 35 with type 1 diabetes. Sequenced sample: naive CD4+ T cells from blood. The chain links TRBV11-2 to TRBJ1-1; D unclear. DNA of the CDR3: TGTGCCAGCAGCTTTCAGAACACTGAAGCTTTCTTT. This translates into CASSFQNTEAFF.